The rows below give T cell receptor beta chains drawn from one sample of a study of blood T cell repertoires in COVID-19. The repertoire was sequenced with immunoSEQ multiplex PCR; TCRdb's copy has only in-frame clones and lacks some. The repertoire includes roughly 190,000 clones, roughly 80% of them detected once, and 3.2% sits in the top ten. The source material was PBMCs or T cells enriched from blood (not recorded which). These receptors originate from a woman aged 25 to 39 who had recovered from COVID-19. CDR3s include the opening cysteine and the closing phenylalanine or tryptophan. A D gene is named only where the DNA matches it firmly. For some rows the clone size is stated as once, few or many, or as a class when expanded; others skip it.

d_call	v_call	j_call	clone_size	cdr3_nt	cdr3_aa
.	TRBV9	TRBJ1-6	.	TGTGCCAGCAGCGTTCTTATTAATTCACCCCTCCACTTT	CASSVLINSPLHF
TRBD2	TRBV6-5	TRBJ2-1	.	TGTGCCAGCAGTTACACTAGCGGGGTAATCTGGGATGAGCAGTTCTTC	CASSYTSGVIWDEQFF
.	TRBV28	TRBJ2-7	.	TGTGCCAGCAGCATCACCGGGACACAGTCCTACGAGCAGTACTTC	CASSITGTQSYEQYF
TRBD1	TRBV5-1	TRBJ2-3	.	TGCGCCAGCAGCCCCCGGAGGACAGGTGGGACAGATACGCAGTATTTT	CASSPRRTGGTDTQYF
.	TRBV3-1/TRBV3-2	TRBJ2-1	.	TGTGCCAGCAGCTCACGGGGACGGACTATCAACAATGAGCAGTTCTTC	CASSSRGRTINNEQFF
.	TRBV9	TRBJ1-5	.	TGTGCCAGCAGCGCCGGACAGTTGAGCAATCAGCCCCAGCATTTT	CASSAGQLSNQPQHF
.	TRBV30	TRBJ1-1	.	TGTGCCTGTCTTTGGAACACTGAAGCTTTCTTT	CACLWNTEAFF
.	TRBV18	TRBJ2-5	.	TGTGCCAGCTCACCACCTTCTAATGAAGAGACCCAGTACTTC	CASSPPSNEETQYF
.	TRBV11-2	TRBJ1-5	once	TGTGCCAGCAGCTTAACGGAGTTCAATCAGCCCCAGCATTTT	CASSLTEFNQPQHF
TRBD1	TRBV9	TRBJ1-2	.	TGTGCCAGCAGCGTAGAGGGGGCTGGTGGCTACACCTTC	CASSVEGAGGYTF
TRBD1	TRBV5-1	TRBJ1-1	.	TGCGCCAGCAGCTGGGGACAGGGAGTGAACACTGAAGCTTTCTTT	CASSWGQGVNTEAFF
.	TRBV7-9	TRBJ2-7	.	TGTGCCAGCAGCCCCCCGGGCTCCTACGAGCAGTACTTC	CASSPPGSYEQYF
TRBD1	TRBV10-3	TRBJ1-1	.	TGTGCCATCAGAAAACGGACAGGGGGCTTCGGCACTGAAGCTTTCTTT	CAIRKRTGGFGTEAFF
.	TRBV9	TRBJ2-7	.	TGTGCCAGCAGCGTAGGGGGAGGGGGAAGGGAGCAGTACTTC	CASSVGGGGREQYF
.	TRBV28	TRBJ1-2	.	TGTGCCAGCAGGTCCGGGACTCAAGGCTTGAACTATGGCTACACCTTC	CASRSGTQGLNYGYTF
.	TRBV9	TRBJ1-3	.	TGTGCCAGCAGCGTAGAAGGAGCAGGAAACACCATATATTTT	CASSVEGAGNTIYF
TRBD2	TRBV7-9	TRBJ2-1	.	TGTGCCAGCAGTTCCCCGGGACTAGCTGGAGATGAGCAGTTCTTC	CASSSPGLAGDEQFF
.	TRBV7-8	TRBJ2-7	.	TGTGCCAGCAGCTTAGGCAGGACCTACGAGCAGTACTTC	CASSLGRTYEQYF
.	TRBV11-1	TRBJ2-3	.	TGTGCCAGCAGCTCATACCGGGACACTTCAGATACGCAGTATTTT	CASSSYRDTSDTQYF
.	TRBV7-9	TRBJ1-6	.	TGTGCCAGCAGCTTGGGAAATGCGGGGTCACCCCTCCACTTT	CASSLGNAGSPLHF
.	TRBV6-4	TRBJ1-1	.	TGTGCCAGCCGAGGCCTCTCAACGAACACTGAAGCTTTCTTT	CASRGLSTNTEAFF
TRBD1	TRBV28	TRBJ1-2	.	TGTGCCAGCATTCCGCCTTATACAGGGGGGGAGGGCTACACCTTC	CASIPPYTGGEGYTF
TRBD1	TRBV10-3	TRBJ1-1	.	TGTGCCATCAGTCCTTCGACAGGGATGAACACTGAAGCTTTCTTT	CAISPSTGMNTEAFF
TRBD1	TRBV2	TRBJ1-5	.	TGTGCCAGCAGTCTGGACAGGATCAATCAGCCCCAGCATTTT	CASSLDRINQPQHF
.	TRBV18	TRBJ2-3	.	TGTGCCAGCTCACCACCGACAATTTCAATCACAGATACGCAGTATTTT	CASSPPTISITDTQYF
.	TRBV21-1	TRBJ2-3	.	TGTGCCAGCAGCAAAGTTTTTGCCTCGGGACATAGCACAGATACGCAGTATTTT	CASSKVFASGHSTDTQYF
.	TRBV5-5	TRBJ2-5	.	TGTGCCAGCAGCTTGGCCATCGCTACGGACAGTGGGTCGAACTTC	CASSLAIATDSGSNF
TRBD2	TRBV9	TRBJ2-3	once	TGTGCCAGCACCTTTAGCGGGAGTTGGGGCACAGATACGCAGTATTTT	CASTFSGSWGTDTQYF
.	TRBV2	TRBJ1-5	.	TGTGCCAGCAGTTACTATACAGGTAACAATCAGCCCCAGCATTTT	CASSYYTGNNQPQHF
TRBD1	TRBV6-5	TRBJ2-1	.	TGTGCCAGTACCGGGACAGGGTTCCGTGAGCAGTTCTTC	CASTGTGFREQFF
TRBD1	TRBV25-1	TRBJ1-1	.	TGTGCCAGCAGTGAATATTACGGGACAGACCCCGCTGAAGCTTTCTTT	CASSEYYGTDPAEAFF
.	TRBV21-1	TRBJ2-1	.	TGTGCCAGCAGCAAAGGTTACGGGCTAGCGGGAGACAATGAGCAGTTCTTC	CASSKGYGLAGDNEQFF
.	TRBV9	TRBJ2-3	.	TGTGCCAGCAGCGTTTCGCGTACCACAGATACGCAGTATTTT	CASSVSRTTDTQYF
.	TRBV10-1	TRBJ1-1	.	TGCGCCAGCTCATCGCTCCTAGACAGAATTGATAACACTGAAGCTTTCTTT	CASSSLLDRIDNTEAFF
TRBD2	TRBV5-1	TRBJ2-5	.	TGCGCCAGCAGCCAACAGACTAGCGGGGGGAGAGAGACCCAGTACTTC	CASSQQTSGGRETQYF
.	TRBV20-1	TRBJ1-4	few	TGCAGTGCTAGTAGCAGGGATAATGAAAAACTGTTTTTT	CSASSRDNEKLFF
.	TRBV19	TRBJ1-3	.	TGTGCCAGTAGTATGTTGACGGGCTCTGGAAACACCATATATTTT	CASSMLTGSGNTIYF
.	TRBV2	TRBJ1-3	.	TGTGCCAGCAGCGCACTCATCAGGGCTGGAAACACCATATATTTT	CASSALIRAGNTIYF
.	TRBV6-5	TRBJ1-1	.	TGTGCCAGCTCCCCGGAGCCGAACACTGAAGCTTTCTTT	CASSPEPNTEAFF
.	TRBV7-9	TRBJ2-7	.	TGTGCCAGCAGCTTAGGCCCCCCCACAACCTACGAGCAGTACTTC	CASSLGPPTTYEQYF
.	TRBV19	TRBJ1-2	.	TGTGCCAGTAGTATGTCCGCAGGGTATGAAGGCTACACCTTC	CASSMSAGYEGYTF
.	TRBV7-8	TRBJ1-4	.	TGTGCCAGCAGCTTACAGGGGTTCTATGAAAAACTGTTTTTT	CASSLQGFYEKLFF
.	TRBV5-1	TRBJ2-3	.	TGCGCCAGCAGCTTCGGGGTGGAGGCGGTAGATACGCAGTATTTT	CASSFGVEAVDTQYF
TRBD2	TRBV9	TRBJ2-2	once	TGTGCCAGCAGCGTAGGGGAGGGCAGTACCGGGGAGCTGTTTTTT	CASSVGEGSTGELFF
.	TRBV19	TRBJ1-1	.	TGTGCCAGTAGTATAGCGCGGGCGAACACTGAAGCTTTCTTT	CASSIARANTEAFF
.	TRBV29-1	TRBJ2-5	.	TGCAGCGGCCGGGTTTTAGGAGGTCAAGAGACCCAGTACTTC	CSGRVLGGQETQYF
.	TRBV11-2	TRBJ1-2	.	TGTGCCAGCAGCACCCCGCGGGGAGACTATGGCTACACCTTC	CASSTPRGDYGYTF
TRBD2	TRBV11-2	TRBJ2-5	.	TGTGCCAGCAGCTGGGGACTAGTGGAGACCCAGTACTTC	CASSWGLVETQYF
TRBD1	TRBV28	TRBJ1-6	few	TGTGCCAGCAGGGGACAGAGCTCCTATAATTCACCCCTCCACTTT	CASRGQSSYNSPLHF
TRBD1	TRBV5-1	TRBJ2-1	once	TGCGCCAGCAGCATCCGACAGGGAATAGATGAGCAGTTCTTC	CASSIRQGIDEQFF
.	TRBV5-6	TRBJ2-1	.	TGTGCCAGCAGCCGCAGAGGGGGCTACAATGAGCAGTTCTTC	CASSRRGGYNEQFF
.	TRBV11-3	TRBJ2-7	.	TGTGCCAGCAGCTTAACCTACAGCTACGAGCAGTACTTC	CASSLTYSYEQYF
TRBD2	TRBV13	TRBJ2-3	.	TGTGCCAGCAGCCCATTAGCGGGAGCAGATACGCAGTATTTT	CASSPLAGADTQYF
.	TRBV11-3	TRBJ1-1	.	TGTGCCAGCAGCTTAGGGGCAGTCACTGAAGCTTTCTTT	CASSLGAVTEAFF
TRBD1	TRBV19	TRBJ1-1	once	TGTGCCAGTAGTTTAAGGACAGGGAGAGGCACTGAAGCTTTCTTT	CASSLRTGRGTEAFF